This TCR beta chain is drawn from a study of radiation and T cells in renal cell carcinoma. Looking at the study overall: Nephrectomy followed 15 Gy stereotactic body radiation by 4 weeks.

General study findings and limits: In blood, top tumor clones expanded by 2 weeks, shrinking by 4. Baseline intratumoral clonotype presence is unknown without pretreatment biopsies.

Looked up from germline, CDR1 is LNHDA and CDR2 is SQIVND (reference sequence). This CDR3 spans 15 amino acids. V lost 4 bases, J lost 9 bases, and 19 bases lay in between. Assay: immunoSEQ multiplex PCR; the TCRdb copy retains only in-frame clones and omits some. The table includes 150,000 or so clones, over 65% detected once. In the case of this clone: Its antigen is not identified.

The time point here: baseline pretreatment blood. Treatment given: 15 Gy SBRT to primary tumor, nephrectomy 4 weeks later. The source material was blood, sampled from a patient whose treatment included radiotherapy and nephrectomy. The clonotype was recovered from a woman aged 45 to 65 with renal cell carcinoma. This chain links TRBV19 with TRBJ2-1, with D possibly TRBD2 on 6 matching bases. The CDR3 spells CASSNRESLGSEQFF. Here the CDR3 DNA reads TGTGCCAGTAGTAATCGGGAAAGTCTCGGGAGTGAGCAGTTCTTC.